Below, 26 T cell receptor beta chains from the same sample are listed, as sequenced in a study of T-cell reconstitution after alpha-beta-depleted transplantation in children (dated by TCRdb to 2016 to 2018). Library preparation used PCR. Sequencing was carried out with an Illumina HiSeq 2500. TCR library preparation used molecular barcoding, with unique molecular identifiers applied to normalize quantification of the TCRbeta repertoire. Through fastp at Q25 and MiXCR, TCRdb rebuilt clones from the public reads, retaining in-frame beta chains. Rows matching on CDR3 protein sequence are summarized as one entry with the most common DNA and genes. The sample data list some 550,000 distinct CDR3 sequences, and around 18% of these were observed just once. The ten top clones hold less than 4% of the sample. This specimen consisted of PBMCs from the stem cell graft donor, obtained from the stem cell graft. These receptors all come from a human donor who donated a stem cell graft to a child with acute lymphoblastic leukemia.

The rearrangement uses TRBV6-1 and TRBJ2-5, with 11 bases aligning to TRBD2. Looked up from germline, CDR1 is MNHNS and CDR2 is SASEGT. The CDR3 has 19 residues. Germline trimming cut 6 bases from V and 0 bases from J; bases unmatched to any gene: 15. The CDR3 nucleotides read TGTGCCAGCAGCCTTTTAGGGACTAGCGGCACTACGAACCAAGAGACCCAGTACTTC. Translating gives CASSLLGTSGTTNQETQYF.

This chain connects TRBV5-1 to TRBJ2-7, with D perhaps matching TRBD2 (5 bases). V was pared by 5 bases and J by 0 bases, with 12 bases between. This CDR3 has 14 residues. Germline CDR1 is SGHRS and CDR2 is YFSETQ. Here the CDR3 DNA reads TGCGCCAGCAGATTCGACTATTACTCCTACGAGCAGTACTTC. This codes for CASRFDYYSYEQYF.

A few counts support this clonotype. The chain combines TRBV29-1 with TRBJ2-5; 7 bases match TRBD1. This CDR3 has 12 residues. Germline V gene sequence: CDR1 SQVTM, CDR2 ANQGSEA. V lost 6 bases, J lost 4 bases, and 5 bases stayed unmatched. The CDR3 region has the DNA TGCAGCGTAACAGGGGTCGGAGAGACCCAGTACTTC. It yields the protein CSVTGVGETQYF.

The gene calls are TRBV29-1 and TRBJ2-7, with D possibly TRBD2 on 7 matching bases. Germline V gives CDR1 SQVTM, CDR2 ANQGSEA. Trimming removed 4 bases at V and 2 bases at J, with 21 bases between. CDR3 length: 16 amino acids. This CDR3 reads CSVGGGSSKGAYEQYF. The CDR3 coding sequence is TGCAGCGTTGGGGGCGGGAGTTCAAAGGGGGCCTACGAGCAGTACTTC.

V usage is TRBV13 and J usage is TRBJ2-3; the D gene is possibly TRBD1 (7 bases). V lost 9 bases to trimming and J lost 1 base, with 11 bases between them. The CDR3 has 13 amino acids. The germline V gene encodes CDR1 PRHDT and CDR2 FYEKMQ (reference sequence). Written as DNA, the CDR3 is TGTGCCAGTCAGGGGGGACGCACAGATACGCAGTATTTT. Encoded protein: CASQGGRTDTQYF. Together with reference TRBV13 and TRBJ2-3, the CDR3 gives the full variable domain: AAGVIQSPRHLIKEKRETATLKCYPIPRHDTVYWYQQGPGQDPQFLISFYEKMQSDKGSIPDRFSAQQFSDYHSELNMSSLELGDSALYFCASQGGRTDTQYFGPGTRLTVL.

The CDR3 DNA follows: TGTGCCAGCAGCTCCACTAGCGGGAGTGTGAGGAGTGCAGATACGCAGTATTTT. This codes for CASSSTSGSVRSADTQYF. The chain carries TRBV11-1 and TRBJ2-3; 11 nucleotides align to TRBD2. Germline-derived CDR1 and CDR2 are SGHAT and FQDESV (reference sequence). CDR3 length: 18 amino acids. Unmatched junction bases numbered 13, after V lost 4 bases and J lost 4 bases.

This clonotype has only a few counts. The rearrangement joins TRBV4-1 to TRBJ2-7; 9 bases align to TRBD2. J lost 3 bases, V lost 5 bases, and 8 bases had no gene match. Germline lookup yields CDR1 MGHRA and CDR2 YSYEKL. The CDR3 has 15 amino acids. Here the CDR3 reads CASSSLAGPNYEQYF. The DNA for the CDR3 is TGCGCCAGCAGCTCGCTAGCGGGGCCGAACTACGAGCAGTACTTC.

This clonotype was counted only a few times. This sequence joins TRBV4-1 and TRBJ2-1, with 12 positions matching TRBD2. This CDR3 spans 16 amino acids. Germline CDR1 MGHRA, CDR2 YSYEKL. The ends lost 3 bases at V and 4 bases at J; junction bases unmatched: 4. The CDR3 coding sequence is TGCGCCAGCAGCCAGACCGGGACTAGCGGGTACAATGAGCAGTTCTTC. Amino acid sequence: CASSQTGTSGYNEQFF.

This clonotype has more than one count but fewer than ten. V is TRBV7-9 and J is TRBJ2-3; TRBD1 might be the D (6 bases). V was cut by 7 bases and J by 5 bases, with 13 bases left in between. CDR3 length: 13 residues. Germline loops: CDR1 SEHNR, CDR2 FQNEAQ (reference sequence). This CDR3 reads CASTRRGGDTQYF. The CDR3 DNA sequence: TGTGCCAGCACCCGCAGGGGCGGAGATACGCAGTATTTT.

The V gene is TRBV7-9, the J gene TRBJ1-4; 11 nucleotides agree with TRBD1. V lost 6 bases, J lost 7 bases, and 10 bases stayed unmatched. There are 16 residues in the CDR3. Germline V CDR1 and CDR2: SEHNR, FQNEAQ (reference sequence). The CDR3 loop is CASRSGTGGFAEKLFF. As DNA, the CDR3 is TGTGCCAGCAGATCCGGGACAGGGGGGTTTGCTGAAAAACTGTTTTTT.

This clonotype was seen a handful of times. This chain connects TRBV5-1 to TRBJ1-1, with D unresolved. Between the trimmed V and J ends, which lost 3 bases and 0 bases, there was a span of 12 bases. The length of the CDR3 is 15 residues. The V gene's germline CDR1 is SGHRS and CDR2 YFSETQ. The CDR3 DNA is TGCGCCAGCAGCTCCCCTGATAATATGAACACTGAAGCTTTCTTT. Protein sequence: CASSSPDNMNTEAFF.

This clonotype was observed a handful of times. The V gene is TRBV7-9, the J gene TRBJ2-1, with D possibly matching TRBD2 (5 bases). This CDR3 comprises 13 residues. Germline V CDR1 and CDR2: SEHNR, FQNEAQ (reference sequence). Deletions cut 4 bases from V and 5 bases from J, with 9 bases between. The CDR3 DNA reads TGTGCCAGCAGCTACACTAGTAACAATGAGCAGTTCTTC. Protein sequence: CASSYTSNNEQFF.

This clonotype was recorded once. Sequence at one end of the junction differs from germline and may be a read error. The rearrangement joins TRBV7-2 to TRBJ2-1; D gene unclear. CDR3 length: 14 amino acids. Looked up from germline, CDR1 is SGHTA and CDR2 is FQGNSA. CDR3 nucleotide sequence: TGTGCCAGCAGCTTAGTTTACCTCTACAATGAGCAGCTCTTC. It encodes CASSLVYLYNEQLF.

The chain recombines TRBV5-3 with TRBJ2-4; the D gene could be TRBD1 or TRBD2 (5 bases each). TRBV5-3 counts as an open reading frame of uncertain function. The CDR3 extends over 22 amino acids. Trimming removed 8 bases from V and 0 bases from J, with 36 bases in between. CDR3 loop: CASSLIQLKNSLREIAKNIQYF. In DNA form, the CDR3 reads TGTGCCAGCAGCCTCATCCAGCTTAAAAATTCCCTCAGGGAGATAGCCAAAAACATTCAGTACTTC.

The table lists this clonotype with a count of one. This sequence joins TRBV2 and TRBJ2-7; 7 positions agree with TRBD1. The CDR3 runs 14 residues. V lost 0 bases to trimming and J lost 4 bases; unmatched junction nucleotides: 3. Germline CDR1 is SNHLY and CDR2 is FYNNEI. CDR3 sequence reads: CASSEAGTVYEQYF. CDR3 bases: TGTGCCAGCAGTGAAGCCGGGACAGTATACGAGCAGTACTTC.

The rearrangement uses TRBV7-8 and TRBJ2-7, with D possibly TRBD2 on 6 matching bases. The length of the CDR3 is 12 residues. Deletions cut 5 bases from V and 5 bases from J, with 10 bases between. Germline V CDR1 and CDR2: SGHVS, FQNEAQ. CDR3 region: CASSARLDEQYF. CDR3 DNA sequence: TGTGCCAGCAGCGCTCGACTAGACGAGCAGTACTTC.

The chain combines TRBV6-1 with TRBJ2-7, with TRBD2 as a possible D gene (6 bases). Trimming took 1 base from V and 3 from J, leaving 7 bases between them. The CDR3 length is 13 residues. Germline V CDR1 and CDR2: MNHNS, SASEGT. The DNA for the CDR3 is TGTGCCAGCAGTGAAGATAGCGGCTACGAGCAGTACTTC. This codes for CASSEDSGYEQYF.

This clonotype came up a few times. The chain employs TRBV5-1 and TRBJ2-7; the match to TRBD2 covers 9 bases. V gave up 4 bases and J gave up 3 bases; unmatched junction bases: 5. CDR1 and CDR2 (germline): SGHRS, YFSETQ. The CDR3 is 14 residues long. The CDR3 loop reads CASSTLSGSYEQYF. The CDR3 coding sequence is TGCGCCAGCAGCACACTTAGCGGGAGCTACGAGCAGTACTTC.

The V call is TRBV11-2, the J call TRBJ2-7, with TRBD2 as a possible D gene (5 bases). CDR1 SGHAT and CDR2 FQNNGV come from the germline V gene. This CDR3 comprises 14 residues. Trimming left V 4 bases short and J 3 bases short, with 13 bases between. CDR3 amino acids: CASSWFSGIYEQYF. As DNA, the CDR3 is TGTGCCAGCAGCTGGTTCTCGGGGATCTACGAGCAGTACTTC.

The rearrangement joins TRBV3-1 to TRBJ2-2; D is unclear. Germline CDR1 LGHDT, CDR2 YNNKEL (reference sequence). This CDR3 contains 15 residues. Trimming took 6 bases from V and 6 from J, leaving 17 bases between them. In DNA form, the CDR3 reads TGTGCCAGCAGTTACTATGACAACGGGTCCGGGGAGCTGTTTTTT. It is translated as CASSYYDNGSGELFF.

The chain has TRBV7-9 and TRBJ2-1; D remains ambiguous. Trimming removed 4 bases at V and 0 bases at J, with 13 bases between. The CDR3 is 16 amino acids. Germline lookup yields CDR1 SEHNR and CDR2 FQNEAQ (reference sequence). Here the CDR3 DNA reads TGTGCCAGCAGCTCGTTTGTAACGGCCTCCTACAATGAGCAGTTCTTC. Amino acid sequence: CASSSFVTASYNEQFF.

This sequence joins TRBV18 and TRBJ1-1; D unresolved. Germline-derived CDR1 and CDR2 are KGHSH and LQKENI. The V end lost 3 bases, the J end lost 7 bases, and 12 bases lay between the germline ends. The CDR3 consists of 13 residues. CDR3 DNA sequence: TGTGCCAGCTCACCGGTACAGTATTTTGAAGCTTTCTTT. This encodes CASSPVQYFEAFF. The full variable domain, rest sourced from reference TRBV18 and TRBJ1-1, is NAGVMQNPRHLVRRRGQEARLRCSPMKGHSHVYWYRQLPEEGLKFMVYLQKENIIDESGMPKERFSAEFPKEGPSILRIQQVVRGDSAAYFCASSPVQYFEAFFGQGTRLTVV.

This clonotype was seen more than once but under ten times. The chain joins TRBV5-6 to TRBJ1-1; tentative D call: TRBD1 (6 bases). CDR1 is SGHDT, CDR2 YYEEEE, per germline. V dropped 2 bases and J dropped 6 bases, with 17 bases sitting between them. This CDR3 is 15 amino acids long. This chain's CDR3 is CASSFSQGTRPEAFF. The DNA of the CDR3 is TGTGCCAGCAGCTTTTCCCAGGGGACCCGTCCTGAAGCTTTCTTT.

This clonotype has ten or more counts. The V and J genes are TRBV28 and TRBJ2-1; 8 positions match TRBD2. In germline, CDR1 is MDHEN, CDR2 SYDVKM. The CDR3 extends over 14 amino acids. V shed 9 bases, J shed 6 bases, and the junction held 10 bases outside the gene matches. CDR3: CASKRTSNVNEQFF. For the CDR3, the DNA is TGTGCCAGTAAGCGGACTAGCAACGTCAATGAGCAGTTCTTC.

The chain uses TRBV20-1 and TRBJ2-7; 11 nucleotides agree with TRBD2. Germline CDR1 is DFQATT and CDR2 is SNEGSKA (reference sequence). Trimming cost V 4 bases and J 4 bases; bases outside gene matches: 3. The CDR3 has 13 residues. The CDR3 DNA follows: TGCAGTGCTAATAGCGGGAGGGGGTACGAGCAGTACTTC. This gives the protein CSANSGRGYEQYF.

The J gene is TRBJ1-1, the V gene TRBV7-9, with TRBD1 matching over 8 bases. V trimming: 5 bases; J trimming: 3 bases; junction bases outside the gene matches: 8. The CDR3 is made up of 15 amino acids. Germline V gene sequence: CDR1 SEHNR, CDR2 FQNEAQ (reference sequence). In DNA, the CDR3 is TGTGCCAGCAGCCTGAGAACAGGGGGGGACACTGAAGCTTTCTTT. Its protein product is CASSLRTGGDTEAFF.